These 25 T cell receptor beta chains share one sample of origin, sequenced in a study of blood T cells in healthy people across ages. With a J-beta primer mix and a sample-barcoded 5' primer, a second PCR ran 7 to 11 cycles. MiXCR was run by TCRdb on the 5' RACE reads, yielding one entry per CDR3 protein. In the table there are about 970,000 distinct CDR3 sequences, roughly 47% of which are singletons. The sequencing input was blood. These receptors came from a woman aged 55-69 years in good health.

The chain carries TRBV10-1 and TRBJ2-3; TRBD2 matches at 7 bases. The germline V gene encodes CDR1 WNHNN and CDR2 SYGVQD (reference sequence). V was clipped by 7 bases and J by 6 bases; unmatched bases: 7. The CDR3 extends over 13 amino acids. CDR3 in DNA: TGCGCCAGCAATAAGCGGGAAGCCGATACGCAGTATTTT. The encoded protein is CASNKREADTQYF.

The chain recombines TRBV7-9 with TRBJ1-4; unclear D gene. V dropped 7 bases and J dropped 6 bases, with 12 bases sitting between them. The CDR3 contains 13 residues. CDR1 SEHNR and CDR2 FQNEAQ come from the germline V gene (reference sequence). CDR3 amino acids: CASTLVGDEKLFF. CDR3 coding DNA: TGTGCCAGCACCCTAGTCGGGGATGAAAAACTGTTTTTT.

J is TRBJ2-1 and V is TRBV4-2; 7 nucleotides match TRBD2. With V trimmed by 5 bases and J by 4 bases, 5 bases remained unmatched. The germline CDR1 and CDR2 sequences are LGHNA and YNFKEQ. This CDR3 has 14 amino acids. CDR3 protein: CASSVAGVYNEQFF. CDR3 in DNA: TGTGCCAGCAGCGTGGCGGGGGTATACAATGAGCAGTTCTTC.

This clonotype was recorded once. V and J are TRBV5-6 and TRBJ2-7; no firm D call. This CDR3 has 13 amino acids. V was shortened by 5 bases and J by 6 bases, with 15 bases between the two germline ends. The germline V gene has CDR1 SGHDT and CDR2 YYEEEE. The CDR3 sequence: CASSNAYYGEQYF. The CDR3 DNA is TGTGCCAGCAGTAACGCGTATTATGGCGAGCAGTACTTC. Full variable domain (outside the CDR3, taken from reference TRBV5-6 and TRBJ2-7): DAGVTQSPTHLIKTRGQQVTLRCSPKSGHDTVSWYQQALGQGPQFIFQYYEEEERQRGNFPDRFSGHQFPNYSSELNVNALLLGDSALYLCASSNAYYGEQYFGPGTRLTVT.

This chain connects TRBV2 to TRBJ2-3; no reliable D call. Trimming pared 4 bases from V and 2 bases from J, leaving 7 bases between. Germline-derived CDR1 and CDR2 are SNHLY and FYNNEI. The length of the CDR3 is 13 residues. CDR3 coding DNA: TGTGCCAGCAGTGGGGTTAACACAGATACGCAGTATTTT. Translation: CASSGVNTDTQYF.

This sequence joins TRBV7-8 and TRBJ1-5; D call uncertain. CDR3 length equals 16 residues. The V end was cut by 1 base, the J end by 5 bases, with 15 bases between. CDR1 SGHVS and CDR2 FQNEAQ come from the germline V gene. CDR3 nucleotide sequence: TGTGCCAGCAGCTTAGGCGGGCGGGGAGCGTATCAGCCCCAGCATTTT. The encoded protein is CASSLGGRGAYQPQHF.

The J gene is TRBJ2-7, the V gene TRBV29-1; D is possibly TRBD1 (5 bases). V dropped 3 bases and J dropped 7 bases, with 19 bases sitting between them. Germline loops: CDR1 SQVTM, CDR2 ANQGSEA. The CDR3 length is 14 residues. The DNA for the CDR3 is TGCAGCGTTGACATGGGGCCCTCCTACAATGAGCAGTACTTC. Its translation: CSVDMGPSYNEQYF.

The chain uses TRBV6-6 and TRBJ2-5, with TRBD2 as a possible D gene (7 bases). This CDR3 spans 16 amino acids. The germline gives CDR1 MNHNY, CDR2 SVGAGI (reference sequence). Between the trimmed V and J ends, which lost 5 bases and 1 base, there was a span of 17 bases. The CDR3 DNA sequence: TGTGCCAGCAGTCTACGGGGGGCAGGGCCCCAAGAGACCCAGTACTTC. Its translation: CASSLRGAGPQETQYF.

This clonotype was observed a handful of times. This chain uses TRBV27 with TRBJ2-7, with unresolved D. Per the germline V gene, CDR1 is MNHEY and CDR2 is SMNVEV (reference sequence). This CDR3 is built from 16 residues. Trimming took off 5 bases at V and 2 bases at J, with 19 bases between the two ends. The CDR3: CASSTRLWVRPYEQYF. CDR3 nucleotides: TGTGCCAGCAGTACGCGTCTGTGGGTCAGGCCCTACGAGCAGTACTTC.

CDR3 in amino acids: CASRPRIAGDEQYF. CDR3 bases: TGCGCCAGCAGGCCCCGGATAGCGGGAGACGAGCAGTACTTC. The rearrangement uses TRBV5-1 and TRBJ2-4; TRBD2 matches at 9 bases. The J call may be mistaken, given a closer DNA end match to TRBJ2-7. Germline CDR1 is SGHRS and CDR2 is YFSETQ. The CDR3 length is 14 residues.

This clonotype was seen a handful of times. J is TRBJ2-2 and V is TRBV12-3 or TRBV12-4, with D possibly matching TRBD2 (5 bases). The CDR3 contains 15 residues. Trimming left V 5 bases short and J 3 bases short, with 13 bases between. Here the CDR3 reads CASSPRTGYTGELFF. The CDR3 nucleotides read TGTGCCAGCAGTCCAAGGACTGGCTACACCGGGGAGCTGTTTTTT.

This clonotype was observed a few times. The rearrangement links TRBV19 to TRBJ1-2; 11 bases are shared with TRBD1. Germline CDR1 is LNHDA and CDR2 is SQIVND (reference sequence). The CDR3 has 18 residues. Trimming cost V 8 bases and J 4 bases; bases outside gene matches: 18. The CDR3 bases are TGTGCCAGTTCCCTCCGGAGCAGGGACAGGGGGTCCGGCTATGGCTACACCTTC. This sequence encodes CASSLRSRDRGSGYGYTF. Full variable domain (missing parts from reference TRBV19 and TRBJ1-2): DGGITQSPKYLFRKEGQNVTLSCEQNLNHDAMYWYRQDPGQGLRLIYYSQIVNDFQKGDIAEGYSVSREKKESFPLTVTSAQKNPTAFYLCASSLRSRDRGSGYGYTFGSGTRLTVV.

Turning to this clonotype: One base away lies a much larger clone, so this may be a sequencing read error. J is TRBJ2-7 and V is TRBV29-1; D is unclear. Trimming removed 5 bases at V and 0 bases at J, with 8 bases between. The CDR3 sequence is 12 residues long. CDR1 and CDR2 from the germline V gene are SQVTM and ANQGSEA. The CDR3 region is CSVKVDSYEQYF. The CDR3 bases are TGCAGCGTTAAGGTCGACTCCTACGAGCAGTACTTC.

The chain has TRBV7-9 and TRBJ2-6; no definite D call. Trimming removed 1 base from V and 0 bases from J, with 7 bases in between. The germline V gene has CDR1 SEHNR and CDR2 FQNEAQ (reference sequence). CDR3 size: 16 residues. In DNA form, the CDR3 reads TGTGCCAGCAGCTTAGTCGGAAGCTCTGGGGCCAACGTCCTGACTTTC. Its translation: CASSLVGSSGANVLTF.

The chain carries TRBV5-5 and TRBJ1-2, with D possibly matching TRBD1 (6 bases). The CDR3 consists of 12 residues. Germline V gives CDR1 SGHKS, CDR2 YYEKEE (reference sequence). Trimming pared 5 bases from V and 7 bases from J, leaving 12 bases between. The CDR3 loop is CASRIQGPGYTF. The CDR3 bases are TGTGCCAGCAGGATACAGGGTCCTGGCTACACCTTC.

This clonotype was seen once. A junction boundary mismatches the germline segment, possibly from a read error. The chain has TRBV2 and TRBJ2-7, with 13 bases matching TRBD2. Gene TRBJ2-4 matches the end of the DNA better, so the J call may be wrong. The CDR3 is 15 residues long. CDR1 and CDR2 from the germline V gene are SNHLY and FYNNEI. The CDR3 reads CASREGLAGVHIQYF. CDR3 nucleotides: TGTGCCAGCAGGGAAGGACTAGCGGGAGTTCACATTCAGTACTTC.

This clonotype was found once. This sequence joins TRBV6-2 or TRBV6-3 and TRBJ2-7; the D gene is possibly TRBD1 (5 bases). V was clipped by 6 bases and J by 5 bases, with 20 bases between them. Germline-derived CDR1 and CDR2 are MNHEY and SVGEGT. The CDR3 totals 15 residues. CDR3 in DNA: TGTGCCAGCAGGGAACCACGGGCGGTGGGGCACGAGCAGTACTTC. It codes for CASREPRAVGHEQYF.

The chain has TRBV6-5 and TRBJ2-7; D is ambiguous. Germline CDR1 and CDR2: MNHEY and SVGAGI. V shed 6 bases and J shed 4 bases, with 16 bases lying between them. The CDR3 consists of 14 residues. The CDR3 DNA follows: TGTGCCAGCAGCAATACGTTTTTAGGGTACGAGCAGTACTTC. Protein product: CASSNTFLGYEQYF.

In this sample, this clonotype turned up a few times. CDR3 loop: CASSPYVGPYEQYF. For the CDR3, the DNA is TGTGCCAGCAGTCCTTATGTGGGCCCCTACGAGCAGTACTTC. The rearrangement links TRBV12-3 or TRBV12-4 to TRBJ2-7, with D uncertain. The CDR3 loop spans 14 amino acids. V lost 5 bases and J 2 bases, leaving 13 bases between the germline ends.

The chain's CDR3 is CASTQNSGRSNIQYF. As DNA, the CDR3 is TGTGCCAGCACCCAGAATAGCGGGAGATCGAACATTCAGTACTTC. The gene calls are TRBV12-3 or TRBV12-4 and TRBJ2-4; 9 bases agree with TRBD2. V shed 7 bases, J shed 7 bases, and the junction held 11 bases outside the gene matches. CDR3 length equals 15 residues.

This clonotype showed up just a few times. This chain joins TRBV15 and TRBJ1-2; 7 positions match TRBD1. Germline V gene sequence: CDR1 LNHNV, CDR2 YYDKDF (reference sequence). This CDR3 spans 14 amino acids. The trim removed 3 bases at V and 4 bases at J, leaving 5 bases unmatched. As DNA, the CDR3 is TGTGCCACCAGCAGGACAGGGTCTGGCTATGGCTACACCTTC. It translates to CATSRTGSGYGYTF.

About this clonotype itself: One junction end does not reproduce the germline sequence, and a read error may be involved. This chain links TRBV24-1 with TRBJ2-1; 11 bases line up with TRBD2. Germline CDR1 reads KGHDR; CDR2 reads SFDVKD. There are 16 residues in the CDR3. CDR3 sequence reads: CAASETGLAEYNEQFF. As DNA, the CDR3 is TGTGCCGCCAGTGAAACGGGACTAGCGGAATACAATGAGCAGTTCTTC.

This clonotype has more than one count but fewer than ten. This chain connects TRBV20-1 to TRBJ2-7; D ambiguous. The CDR3 loop spans 15 amino acids. V lost 3 bases and J lost 2, with 17 bases in between. CDR1 and CDR2 from the germline V gene are DFQATT and SNEGSKA (reference sequence). The CDR3 DNA sequence: TGCAGTGCTAGTGCCGGAAGAAAAAGTGCCTACGAGCAGTACTTC. This gives the protein CSASAGRKSAYEQYF.

The rearrangement links TRBV27 to TRBJ1-5; tentative D call: TRBD1 (5 bases). CDR3 length: 15 amino acids. V was clipped by 6 bases and J by 0 bases, with 12 bases between them. Germline assignment: CDR1 MNHEY and CDR2 SMNVEV (reference sequence). CDR3 DNA sequence: TGTGCCAGCAGGTTCGGGACGGATAGCAATCAGCCCCAGCATTTT. It encodes CASRFGTDSNQPQHF.

The sample holds one count of this clonotype. The gene calls are TRBV27 and TRBJ2-3; tentatively, D is TRBD1 (5 bases). The germline V gene has CDR1 MNHEY and CDR2 SMNVEV (reference sequence). V lost 4 bases and J lost 6, with 14 bases in between. The CDR3 covers 14 residues. The CDR3 DNA sequence: TGTGCCAGCAGTTCTGCAGGGCTCACGGATACGCAGTATTTT. Its protein is CASSSAGLTDTQYF.